Presented here are 8 T cell receptor beta chains from one specimen sequenced in a study of blood T cell repertoires in COVID-19. Clones were sequenced by immunoSEQ multiplex PCR, and TCRdb holds only the in-frame ones, with some missing. The sample consists of about 280,000 clones, less than 90% of them appearing once. The sequenced sample was peripheral blood. These receptors all stem from a human donor in a cohort sampled during active COVID-19.

In this sample, this clone turned up a few times. The gene calls are TRBV7-9 and TRBJ1-6; D uncertain. The CDR3 is made up of 14 amino acids. V was trimmed by 3 bases and J by 14 bases, leaving 17 bases between them. Germline lookup yields CDR1 SEHNR and CDR2 FQNEAQ (reference sequence). The CDR3 DNA reads as TGTGCCAGCAGCTTTGGGCAACGGGAATCGGCCCTCCACTTT. As protein: CASSFGQRESALHF. The entire variable domain, with the rest obtained from reference TRBV7-9 and TRBJ1-6, is as follows: DTGVSQNPRHKITKRGQNVTFRCDPISEHNRLYWYRQTLGQGPEFLTYFQNEAQLEKSRLLSDRFSAERPKGSFSTLEIQRTEQGDSAMYLCASSFGQRESALHFGNGTRLTVT.

The rearrangement uses TRBV7-4 and TRBJ2-5; D remains ambiguous. V lost 8 bases to trimming and J lost 1 base, with 5 bases between them. CDR3 length: 11 amino acids. CDR1 and CDR2 (germline): SGHVT, SQSDAQ. This CDR3 is CASLRQETQYF. The CDR3, as DNA: TGTGCCAGCCTGCGCCAAGAGACCCAGTACTTC.

V and J are TRBV7-3 and TRBJ2-1; a weak D match, TRBD2 (5 bases). The CDR3 totals 13 residues. The V and J ends lost 8 bases and 2 bases respectively, with 10 bases between them. Germline values: CDR1 SGHTA, CDR2 FQGTGA. DNA of the CDR3: TGTGCCAGCTCTTCGGGAACCTACAATGAGCAGTTCTTC. Translated, it gives CASSSGTYNEQFF.

This clone showed up just a few times. The chain carries TRBV7-8 and TRBJ1-3, with 9 bases that match TRBD1. The CDR3 is made up of 16 amino acids. Germline CDR1 is SGHVS and CDR2 is FQNEAQ. V lost 1 base, J lost 6 bases, and 7 bases stayed unmatched. CDR3 nucleotides: TGTGCCAGCAGCTTAGGGGGGACAGGGAATGCAAACACCATATATTTT. This codes for CASSLGGTGNANTIYF.

As to this clone: At one boundary the junction diverges from the germline segment, which might be a read error. This chain connects TRBV6-5 to TRBJ2-5; perhaps TRBD1 as D (5 bases). Looked up from germline, CDR1 is MNHEY and CDR2 is SVGAGI. The CDR3 has 13 amino acids. The CDR3 coding sequence is TGTGCCAGCACCGGTTGGGTGACAGAGGCCCAGTACTTC. Translating it yields CASTGWVTEAQYF.

The chain carries TRBV4-1 and TRBJ2-7; tentatively, D is TRBD1 (6 bases). Germline CDR1 and CDR2: MGHRA and YSYEKL. With 3 bases removed from V and 5 bases from J, the gap between germline ends came to 20 bases. The length of the CDR3 is 16 residues. CDR3 DNA: TGCGCCAGCAGCCAGAACCCCTTTCCCAGGGGCGACGAGCAGTACTTC. Translating gives CASSQNPFPRGDEQYF.

This clone was seen only a few times. The V gene is TRBV19, the J gene TRBJ2-7, with 9 bases aligning to TRBD2. CDR3 length equals 15 residues. The germline V gene encodes CDR1 LNHDA and CDR2 SQIVND (reference sequence). The V and J ends lost 4 bases and 3 bases, in that order; junction bases with no gene match: 7. The CDR3 here is CASSKFSGGNYEQYF. The CDR3 region has the DNA TGTGCCAGTAGTAAGTTTAGCGGGGGCAACTACGAGCAGTACTTC.

V and J are TRBV3-1 (or the pseudogene TRBV3-2) and TRBJ2-1, with TRBD2 identical over 12 bases. The CDR3 has 14 amino acids. Germline CDR1 is LGHDT and CDR2 is YNNKEL (reference sequence). Losses at the gene ends were 3 bases for V and 7 bases for J; bases not matched to a gene: 1. The CDR3 reads CASSQTSGRNEQFF. Written as DNA, the CDR3 is TGTGCCAGCAGCCAGACTAGCGGGAGAAATGAGCAGTTCTTC.